This TCR beta chain stems from a study of T cells after yellow fever vaccination. Regarding the study as a whole: Clones that expanded after primary vaccination mostly reappeared after the booster (nearly 98% CD4, around 87% CD8). The sorted memory subsets sampled on day 0 contained almost no detectable vaccine-responding clonotypes. There was a possibility that FACS-sorted repertoires contained abundant clonotypes contaminating from the bulk population.

The CDR3 totals 15 residues. V was pared by 4 bases and J by 5 bases, with 4 bases of the junction left unmatched. The germline gives CDR1 SGHTA, CDR2 FQGNSA. This clonotype was picked up many times. A universal primer site and UMIs were added as TCR cDNA was made by 5'RACE template switching. TCRdb called the 5' RACE reads again in MiXCR, with one record for every CDR3 protein. In the table there are roughly 32,000 distinct CDR3 sequences, more than 6.5% of which are singletons. The gene calls are TRBV7-2 and TRBJ2-1, with 11 bases lining up with TRBD2. The origin of this receptor is a man younger than 30 who received the YFV17D yellow fever vaccine. Sequences were derived from PBMCs, either bulk or a sorted T-cell subset (CD4+, CD8+, memory, or dextramer-sorted; not recorded which), sampled on the day of the first yellow fever vaccination. CDR3: CASSSRLAGNNEQFF. In DNA form, the CDR3 reads TGTGCCAGCAGCTCCCGACTAGCGGGGAACAATGAGCAGTTCTTC.